The 18 T cell receptor beta chains below were found in one sample sequenced in a study of Graves' ophthalmopathy and Graves' hyperthyroidism. RNA transcripts served as template for amplifying TCR beta CDR3 sequences. HTBI primers were employed in first-round RT-PCR, then a second-round multiplex PCR followed. TCRdb itself ran the multiplex PCR reads through MiXCR, one entry per CDR3 protein. The table has around 1.1 million distinct CDR3 sequences, approximately 35% seen once. Sequencing input: peripheral blood or thyroid tissue (not recorded which). The receptors stem from an adult man with Graves' hyperthyroidism.

The chain carries TRBV7-8 and TRBJ1-6; D is perhaps TRBD1 (5 bases). V gave up 5 bases and J gave up 13 bases, with 15 bases separating them. Germline V gene lookup returns CDR1 SGHVS and CDR2 FQNEAQ. The CDR3 loop spans 13 amino acids. CDR3 coding DNA: TGTGCCAGCAGCGGACCTGGGGCAGCTCCCCTCCACTTT. Protein product: CASSGPGAAPLHF. Supplemented by reference TRBV7-8 and TRBJ1-6, the full variable domain reads GAGVSQSPRYKVAKRGQDVALRCDPISGHVSLFWYQQALGQGPEFLTYFQNEAQLDKSGLPSDRFFAERPEGSVSTLKIQRTQQEDSAVYLCASSGPGAAPLHFGNGTRLTVT.

The V and J genes are TRBV10-3 and TRBJ2-5; 7 positions match TRBD2. CDR1 is ENHRY and CDR2 is SYGVKD in the germline V gene. Unmatched junction bases numbered 10, after V lost 10 bases and J lost 5 bases. The CDR3 has 13 amino acids. Here the CDR3 DNA reads TGTGCCACCGTTGGGGGGGGGATTGAGACCCAGTACTTC. Amino acids: CATVGGGIETQYF.

This clonotype was seen ten or more times. This chain links TRBV12-3 or TRBV12-4 with TRBJ2-5; 9 nucleotides agree with TRBD2. The ends lost 7 bases at V and 1 base at J; junction bases unmatched: 7. This CDR3 has 15 residues. CDR3 region: CASTTGGGAQETQYF. CDR3 DNA sequence: TGTGCCAGCACCACCGGCGGGGGGGCCCAAGAGACCCAGTACTTC.

As to this clonotype: Germline and junction disagree at one end, which may indicate a read error. The rearrangement joins TRBV29-1 to TRBJ1-1, with unresolved D. The V gene's germline CDR1 is SQVTM and CDR2 ANQGSEA. The CDR3 is 12 amino acids. CDR3 protein: CSVGGPHTEAFF. The CDR3 DNA reads TGCAGCGTTGGAGGACCACACACTGAAGCGTTCTTT.

The V call is TRBV7-9, the J call TRBJ1-3; TRBD1 matches at 12 bases. With 5 bases clipped from V and 8 bases from J, the junction kept 13 bases outside the gene matches. The germline V gene encodes CDR1 SEHNR and CDR2 FQNEAQ (reference sequence). The CDR3 extends over 17 amino acids. CDR3 loop: CASSLTGTGGANYTIYF. As DNA, the CDR3 is TGTGCCAGCAGCCTGACCGGGACAGGGGGCGCCAACTACACCATATATTTT. Using reference TRBV7-9 and TRBJ1-3 for the parts outside the CDR3, the full variable domain is DTGVSQNPRHKITKRGQNVTFRCDPISEHNRLYWYRQTLGQGPEFLTYFQNEAQLEKSRLLSDRFSAERPKGSFSTLEIQRTEQGDSAMYLCASSLTGTGGANYTIYFGEGSWLTVV.

V is TRBV10-3 and J is TRBJ2-5; TRBD1 matches at 12 bases. The CDR3 sequence is 16 residues long. CDR1 and CDR2 from the germline V gene are ENHRY and SYGVKD. V trimming: 3 bases; J trimming: 5 bases; junction bases outside the gene matches: 7. Written as DNA, the CDR3 is TGTGCCATCAGTGACCCGGGACAGGGGGCCTGGGAGACCCAGTACTTC. Amino acid sequence: CAISDPGQGAWETQYF.

This clonotype was counted ten times or more. This chain joins TRBV7-6 and TRBJ2-2; 7 bases fit TRBD1. Germline V gene lookup returns CDR1 SGHVS and CDR2 FNYEAQ. This CDR3 is 17 amino acids long. J was trimmed by 0 bases and V by 1 base; bases with no gene match: 5. The CDR3 region is CASSLGAGTANTGELFF. For the CDR3, the DNA is TGTGCCAGCAGCTTAGGGGCCGGGACAGCGAACACCGGGGAGCTGTTTTTT.

The chain has TRBV7-3 and TRBJ2-5; 15 nucleotides match TRBD2. Germline V CDR1 and CDR2: SGHTA, FQGTGA. This CDR3 has 16 residues. The V and J ends lost 5 bases and 4 bases, in that order; junction bases with no gene match: 5. CDR3 nucleotide sequence: TGTGCCAGCAGCCGGACTAGCGGGGGGGCCGCAGAGACCCAGTACTTC. Its protein product is CASSRTSGGAAETQYF.

The chain joins TRBV10-3 to TRBJ2-5; 10 bases agree with TRBD2. CDR3 size: 18 residues. V lost 2 bases, J lost 1 base, and 10 bases stayed unmatched. Germline CDR1 reads ENHRY; CDR2 reads SYGVKD. The CDR3 DNA reads TGTGCCATCAGTGAGCTCTACAGGGCTAGCGGGGGCCAAGAGACCCAGTACTTC. This gives the protein CAISELYRASGGQETQYF.

The V call is TRBV7-9, the J call TRBJ1-5; TRBD1 might be the D (6 bases). CDR1 is SEHNR, CDR2 FQNEAQ, per germline (reference sequence). This CDR3 is 15 amino acids long. Trimming removed 5 bases at V and 11 bases at J, with 22 bases between. CDR3 protein: CASSTQRGVQETQHF. In nucleotides, the CDR3 is TGTGCCAGCAGCACACAAAGGGGGGTGCAAGAGACCCAGCATTTT.

This clonotype was seen a single time. The CDR3: CASNLGQAGFFEQYF. The CDR3 DNA sequence: TGTGCCAGCAACCTAGGACAGGCGGGCTTTTTCGAGCAGTACTTC. The chain joins TRBV6-6 to TRBJ2-7; 7 nucleotides agree with TRBD1. Germline CDR1 MNHNY, CDR2 SVGAGI (reference sequence). There are 15 residues in the CDR3. Trimming took 7 bases from V and 6 from J; bases not matched to a gene: 15.

The chain joins TRBV7-9 to TRBJ1-1; D gene unclear. Per germline, CDR1 SEHNR and CDR2 FQNEAQ (reference sequence). V lost 1 base, J lost 3 bases, and 18 bases lay in between. The CDR3 totals 17 residues. The CDR3 region is CASSLGFHGSRDTEAFF. The CDR3 DNA is TGTGCCAGCAGCTTAGGGTTTCATGGCTCCCGCGACACTGAAGCTTTCTTT.

The sample holds many counts of this clonotype. The chain links TRBV20-1 to TRBJ2-7; D is tentatively TRBD1 or TRBD2 (6 bases each). V was shortened by 6 bases and J by 2 bases, with 14 bases between the two germline ends. This CDR3 contains 13 residues. Germline V gene sequence: CDR1 DFQATT, CDR2 SNEGSKA (reference sequence). Here the CDR3 DNA reads TGCAGTGCCCCGAGGGGGGCCGCCTACGAGCAGTACTTC. Encoded protein: CSAPRGAAYEQYF.

On this clonotype itself: The junction does not match germline at one end; this may be a read error. The gene calls are TRBV11-2 and TRBJ2-5, with D tentatively TRBD2 (5 bases). The CDR3 consists of 14 residues. Germline V CDR1 and CDR2: SGHAT, FQNNGV. In DNA, the CDR3 is TGCGCCAGCAGCCAAGTCGGGGAACAAGAGACCCAGTACTTC. Protein product: CASSQVGEQETQYF.

The table lists this clonotype with a few counts. J is TRBJ1-6 and V is TRBV9; 7 nucleotides align to TRBD1. Germline lookup yields CDR1 SGDLS and CDR2 YYNGEE. J was trimmed by 7 bases and V by 7 bases; bases with no gene match: 11. CDR3 length equals 15 residues. For the CDR3, the DNA is TGTGCCAGCTCACCACGCGGGACAGCAAATTCACCCCTCCACTTT. As protein: CASSPRGTANSPLHF.

J is TRBJ1-2 and V is TRBV12-3 or TRBV12-4, with TRBD1 matching over 8 bases. The CDR3 loop spans 16 amino acids. V shed 1 base and J 2 bases; nucleotides not matched to a gene: 6. CDR3 in amino acids: CASSLGPGTGNYGYTF. In nucleotides, the CDR3 is TGTGCCAGCAGTTTAGGCCCCGGGACAGGAAACTATGGCTACACCTTC.

This clonotype was observed a single time. The V call is TRBV24-1, the J call TRBJ1-3; TRBD1 aligns across 7 bases. In germline, CDR1 is KGHDR, CDR2 SFDVKD. The CDR3 is made up of 15 amino acids. J was trimmed by 1 base and V by 4 bases; bases with no gene match: 3. This chain's CDR3 is CATSDPRGSGNTIYF. Here the CDR3 DNA reads TGTGCCACCAGTGACCCCAGGGGGTCTGGAAACACCATATATTTT.

CDR3 loop: CASTQGPDTEAFF. The CDR3 DNA sequence: TGCGCCAGTACCCAGGGGCCCGACACTGAAGCTTTCTTT. This chain links TRBV5-1 with TRBJ1-1, with D perhaps matching TRBD1 (6 bases). In germline, CDR1 is SGHRS, CDR2 YFSETQ. The CDR3 covers 13 residues. Trimming shortened V by 8 bases and J by 3 bases, and 14 bases separated the two germline ends.